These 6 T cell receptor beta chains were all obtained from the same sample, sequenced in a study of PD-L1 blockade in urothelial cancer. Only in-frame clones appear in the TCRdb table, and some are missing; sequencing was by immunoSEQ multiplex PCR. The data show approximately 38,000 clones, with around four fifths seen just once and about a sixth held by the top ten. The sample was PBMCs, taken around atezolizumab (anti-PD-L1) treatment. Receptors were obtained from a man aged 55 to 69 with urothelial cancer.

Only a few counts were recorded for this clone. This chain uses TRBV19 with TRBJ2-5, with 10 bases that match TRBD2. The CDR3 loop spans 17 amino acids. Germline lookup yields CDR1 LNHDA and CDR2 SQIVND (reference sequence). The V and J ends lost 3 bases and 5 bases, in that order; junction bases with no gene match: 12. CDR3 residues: CASSIPLGSSGSETQYF. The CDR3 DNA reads TGTGCCAGTAGTATTCCCCTGGGGTCTAGCGGGAGTGAGACCCAGTACTTC. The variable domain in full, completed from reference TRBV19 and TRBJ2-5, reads DGGITQSPKYLFRKEGQNVTLSCEQNLNHDAMYWYRQDPGQGLRLIYYSQIVNDFQKGDIAEGYSVSREKKESFPLTVTSAQKNPTAFYLCASSIPLGSSGSETQYFGPGTRLLVL.

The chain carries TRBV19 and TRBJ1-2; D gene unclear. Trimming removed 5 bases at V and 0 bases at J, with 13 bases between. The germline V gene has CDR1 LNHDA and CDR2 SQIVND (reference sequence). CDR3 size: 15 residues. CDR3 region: CASSPHQDTNYGYTF. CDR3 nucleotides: TGTGCCAGTAGTCCCCACCAGGATACTAACTATGGCTACACCTTC. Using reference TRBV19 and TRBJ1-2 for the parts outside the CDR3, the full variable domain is DGGITQSPKYLFRKEGQNVTLSCEQNLNHDAMYWYRQDPGQGLRLIYYSQIVNDFQKGDIAEGYSVSREKKESFPLTVTSAQKNPTAFYLCASSPHQDTNYGYTFGSGTRLTVV.

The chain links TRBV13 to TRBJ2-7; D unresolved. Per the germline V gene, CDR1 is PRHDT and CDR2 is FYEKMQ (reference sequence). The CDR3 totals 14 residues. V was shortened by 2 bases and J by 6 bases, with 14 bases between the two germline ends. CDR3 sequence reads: CASSLHDTSPEQYF. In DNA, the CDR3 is TGTGCCAGCAGCTTACACGACACCTCCCCCGAGCAGTACTTC.

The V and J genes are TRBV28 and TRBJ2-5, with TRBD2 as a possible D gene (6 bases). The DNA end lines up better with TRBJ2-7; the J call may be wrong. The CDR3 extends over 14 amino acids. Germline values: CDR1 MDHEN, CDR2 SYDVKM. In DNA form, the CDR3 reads TGTGCCAGCAGTTTTCTGGGGGGTACATACGAGCAGTACTTC. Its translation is CASSFLGGTYEQYF.

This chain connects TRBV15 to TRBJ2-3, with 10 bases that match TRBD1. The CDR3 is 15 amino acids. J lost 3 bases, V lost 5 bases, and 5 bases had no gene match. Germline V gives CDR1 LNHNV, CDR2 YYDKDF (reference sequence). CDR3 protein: CATSVRDRGTDTQYF. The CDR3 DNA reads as TGTGCCACCAGCGTACGGGACAGGGGAACAGATACGCAGTATTTT.

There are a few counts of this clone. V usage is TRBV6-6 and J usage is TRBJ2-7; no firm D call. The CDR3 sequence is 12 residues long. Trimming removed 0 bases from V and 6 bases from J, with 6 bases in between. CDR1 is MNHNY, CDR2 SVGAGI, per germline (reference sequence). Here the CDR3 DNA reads TGTGCCAGCAGTTACTCGAGTGGCGAGCAGTACTTC. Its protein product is CASSYSSGEQYF.